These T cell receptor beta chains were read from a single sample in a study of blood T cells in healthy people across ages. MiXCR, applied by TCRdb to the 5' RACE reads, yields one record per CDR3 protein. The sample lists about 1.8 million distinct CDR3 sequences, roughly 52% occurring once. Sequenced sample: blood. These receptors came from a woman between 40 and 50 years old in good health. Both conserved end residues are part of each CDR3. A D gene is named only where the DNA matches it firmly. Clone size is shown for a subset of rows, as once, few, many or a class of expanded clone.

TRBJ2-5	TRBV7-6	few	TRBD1	TGTGCCAGCACTGTAGACAGGGGCGGTGAGACCCAGTACTTC	CASTVDRGGETQYF
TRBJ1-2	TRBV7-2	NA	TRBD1	TGTGCCAGCAGCCTAATACCTGACAGGGGGGACTATGGCTACACCTTC	CASSLIPDRGDYGYTF
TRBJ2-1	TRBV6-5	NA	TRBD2	TGTGCCAGCAGTTTGACTAGCGGGGAGGGTGAGCAGTTCTTC	CASSLTSGEGEQFF
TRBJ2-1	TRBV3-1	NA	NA	TGTGCCAGCAGCCCGGACAGTCCTGCGAGCTCCTACAATGAGCAGTTCTTC	CASSPDSPASSYNEQFF
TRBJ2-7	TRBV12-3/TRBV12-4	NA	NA	TGTGCCAGCACCCACACGGGAGAGCCTTTCTACGAGCAGTACTTC	CASTHTGEPFYEQYF
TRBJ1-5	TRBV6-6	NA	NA	TGTGCCAGCAGTGATCGTGTCCAGGGCCATCAGCCCCAGCATTTT	CASSDRVQGHQPQHF
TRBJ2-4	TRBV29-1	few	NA	TGCAGCGTTGTAGGGGACACATTAGCCAAAAACATTCAGTACTTC	CSVVGDTLAKNIQYF
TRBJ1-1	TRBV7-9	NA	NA	TGTGCCAGCAGCTTAGAAGGGAGTTTTGAAGCTTTCTTT	CASSLEGSFEAFF
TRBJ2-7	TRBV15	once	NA	TGTGCCACCAGCAGAGATTCGGAGGAGAGCGAGCAGTACTTC	CATSRDSEESEQYF
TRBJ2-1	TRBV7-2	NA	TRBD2	TGTGCCAGCAGCACCGGGGGGGCCGCCCTACGAGGGCAGTTCTTC	CASSTGGAALRGQFF
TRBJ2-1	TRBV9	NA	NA	TGTGCCAGCAGCGTAGTCCCTTCCCGGGATGAGCAGTTCTTC	CASSVVPSRDEQFF
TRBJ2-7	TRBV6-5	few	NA	TGTGCCAGCAGTCGCCGGGACGGGCCCTACGAGCAGTACTTC	CASSRRDGPYEQYF
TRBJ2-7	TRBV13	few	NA	TGTGCCAGCCGCCAGGGGGGTCGCTCCTACGAGCAGTACTTC	CASRQGGRSYEQYF
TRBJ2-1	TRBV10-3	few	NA	TGTGCCACCGCGGGACGGGGACTCGGTGAGCAGTTCTTC	CATAGRGLGEQFF
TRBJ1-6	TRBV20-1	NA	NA	TGCAGTGCCCCTCGGTTTCGGCATGGGGGACTCTATAATTCACCCCTCCACTTT	CSAPRFRHGGLYNSPLHF
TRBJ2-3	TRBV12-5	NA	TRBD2	TGTGCTAGTGGATTAGCGGGGGGGCCGGCAGATACGCAGTATTTT	CASGLAGGPADTQYF
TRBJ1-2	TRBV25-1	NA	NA	TGTGCCAGCAGTGTAACAGGTAGAACTGGTGGCTACACCTTC	CASSVTGRTGGYTF
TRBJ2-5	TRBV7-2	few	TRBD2	TGTGCCAGCAGTAGAAGCGGGGTGGGGGCCCAGTACTTC	CASSRSGVGAQYF
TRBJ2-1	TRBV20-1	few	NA	TGCAGTGCTGATTACACGTACAATGAGCAGTTCTTC	CSADYTYNEQFF
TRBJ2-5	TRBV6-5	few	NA	TGTGCCAGCAGGAAGTGGGGGGAAGAGACCCAGTACTTC	CASRKWGEETQYF
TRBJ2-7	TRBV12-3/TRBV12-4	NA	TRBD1	TGTGCCAGCAGTGACCGGGACAGGGGGAGGAATGAGCAGTACTTC	CASSDRDRGRNEQYF
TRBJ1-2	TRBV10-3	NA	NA	TGTGCCATCAGTGAGGCGGGTGGTATCTATGGCTACACCTTC	CAISEAGGIYGYTF
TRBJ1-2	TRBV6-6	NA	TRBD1	TGTGCCAGCAGTTACTCAAACAGGGGGGGTATCTATGGCTACACCTTC	CASSYSNRGGIYGYTF
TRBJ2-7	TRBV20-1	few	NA	TGCAGTGCAAAGCTCCGGGGCGAGCAGTACTTC	CSAKLRGEQYF
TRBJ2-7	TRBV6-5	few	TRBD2	TGTGCCAGCAGTCCCGGGACTAGCGGGGGAGTGCAGTACTTC	CASSPGTSGGVQYF
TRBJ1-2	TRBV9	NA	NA	TGTGCCAGCAGCGGTGGAGGCAGGGTCGGCTATGGCTACACCTTC	CASSGGGRVGYGYTF
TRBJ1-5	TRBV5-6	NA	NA	TGTGCCAGCAGCTTGGGGGGACGGGCTAACAATCAGCCCCAGCATTTT	CASSLGGRANNQPQHF
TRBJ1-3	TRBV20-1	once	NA	TGCAGTGCTAGAGTCTCAGGGAGCTCTGGAAACACCATATATTTT	CSARVSGSSGNTIYF
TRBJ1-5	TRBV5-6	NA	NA	TGTGCCAGCAGCTTGGGAGGGGCGCCTAGCAATCAGCCCCAGCATTTT	CASSLGGAPSNQPQHF
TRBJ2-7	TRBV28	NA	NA	TGTGCCAGCAGTTGGTCACAAGCAATTTCCTACGAGCAGTACTTC	CASSWSQAISYEQYF
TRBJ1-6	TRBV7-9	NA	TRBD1	TGTGCCAGTCTCCCGGACAGGTCTAATTCACCCCTCCACTTT	CASLPDRSNSPLHF
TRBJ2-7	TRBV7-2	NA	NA	TGTGCCAGCAGCATCCAGAAGCCGGGGTTTGAGCAGTACTTC	CASSIQKPGFEQYF
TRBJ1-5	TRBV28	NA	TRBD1	TGTGCCAGCAGTTTGTTCAGACAGGGTCGACCTAATCAGCCCCAGCATTTT	CASSLFRQGRPNQPQHF
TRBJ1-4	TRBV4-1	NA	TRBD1	TGCGCCAGCACCCGGGACAGGGGGACTGAAAAACTGTTTTTT	CASTRDRGTEKLFF
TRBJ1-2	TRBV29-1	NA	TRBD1	TGCAGCATACCCCAGGGGACAGGGAGCTCAGACTATGGCTACACCTTC	CSIPQGTGSSDYGYTF
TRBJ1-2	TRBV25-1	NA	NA	TGTGCCAGCACCTACGGCGCGGGAGGCTACACCTTC	CASTYGAGGYTF
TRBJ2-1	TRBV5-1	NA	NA	TGCGCCAGCAGCCCCAGGGGGGGACCCAAGGAGCAGTTCTTC	CASSPRGGPKEQFF
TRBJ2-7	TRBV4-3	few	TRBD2	TGCGCCAGCAGCCGGGGCCTCAAACTAGCGGGGGGTGACTACGAGCAGTACTTC	CASSRGLKLAGGDYEQYF
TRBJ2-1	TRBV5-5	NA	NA	TGTGCCAGCATCCTTCGAGGGGGTGAGCAGTTCTTC	CASILRGGEQFF
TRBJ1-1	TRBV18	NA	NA	TGTGCCAGCTCATCGACTGTACCCAACACTGAAGCTTTCTTT	CASSSTVPNTEAFF
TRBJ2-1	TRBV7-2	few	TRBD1	TGTGCCAGCAGCTTAACCGATAGCGAACAGGGGGAAAATGAGCAGTTCTTC	CASSLTDSEQGENEQFF
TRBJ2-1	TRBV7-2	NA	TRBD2	TGTGCCAACAGCTCGGTAGCGGGGGCCTCCTACAATGAGCAGTTCTTC	CANSSVAGASYNEQFF
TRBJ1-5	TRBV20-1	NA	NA	TGCAGTGCTAGACTAACAGAATATAGCAATCAGCCCCAGCATTTT	CSARLTEYSNQPQHF
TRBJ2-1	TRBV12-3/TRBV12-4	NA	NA	TGTGCCAGCACCCTGGGTTCGGGGGAGCAGTTCTTC	CASTLGSGEQFF
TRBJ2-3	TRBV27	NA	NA	TGTGCCAGCAGTTTAGGGTTCGGTCGGGGGACAGATACGCAGTATTTT	CASSLGFGRGTDTQYF
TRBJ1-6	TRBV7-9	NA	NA	TGTGCCAGCACCTTGGGGACCACGGGTTCACCCCTCCACTTT	CASTLGTTGSPLHF